A single TCR beta chain is shown here with its context. The data belong to a study of control samples from healthy donors and cancer patients. Generated by immunoSEQ multiplex PCR, the TCRdb table keeps only in-frame clones and is missing some. Seen here are roughly 150,000 clones, more than 85% observed once, and the top ten hold roughly 5.5%. This CDR3 comprises 13 residues. Trimming cost V 8 bases and J 7 bases; bases outside gene matches: 7. Germline V gene lookup returns CDR1 GTSNPN and CDR2 SVGIG (reference sequence). Sequencing was performed on blood. V gene TRBV30 combines with J gene TRBJ2-1; 11 bases fit TRBD2. The sequence derives from a man between 18 and 35 years old in good health. This chain's CDR3 is CADPTSGDNEQFF. Here the CDR3 DNA reads TGTGCCGACCCGACTAGCGGGGATAATGAGCAGTTCTTC.